The 3 T cell receptor beta chains in this list originate from one sample, sequenced in a study of T-cell reconstitution after alpha-beta-depleted transplantation in children. During its preparation, the TCRbeta library received unique molecular identifiers. TCRdb called the PCR reads again in MiXCR, with one record for every CDR3 protein. The sample holds 250,000 to 350,000 distinct CDR3 sequences; 9.9% are singletons and the top ten take 10%. The specimen was PBMCs from the stem cell graft donor, collected from the stem cell graft. These receptors were collected from a human donor who donated a stem cell graft to a child with SCID.

There are many counts of this clonotype. V usage is TRBV3-1 and J usage is TRBJ2-3; tentatively, D is TRBD2 (8 bases). CDR1 is LGHDT and CDR2 is YNNKEL in the germline V gene (reference sequence). The length of the CDR3 is 17 residues. V lost 4 bases and J lost 3, with 20 bases in between. For the CDR3, the DNA is TGTGCCAGCAGCCTAAACGGGGGGGCAGGGGGGACAGATACGCAGTATTTT. It codes for CASSLNGGAGGTDTQYF.

The CDR3 DNA reads as TGCGCCAGCAGCTTATCGGCAGGTTCCCCCTACAATGAGCAGTTCTTC. Its translation is CASSLSAGSPYNEQFF. The chain is built from TRBV5-1 and TRBJ2-1; D unclear. The CDR3 runs 16 residues. The V and J ends lost 2 bases and 2 bases respectively, with 14 bases between them. Germline CDR1 reads SGHRS; CDR2 reads YFSETQ. The full variable domain, its missing parts supplied by reference TRBV5-1 and TRBJ2-1, is KAGVTQTPRYLIKTRGQQVTLSCSPISGHRSVSWYQQTPGQGLQFLFEYFSETQRNKGNFPGRFSGRQFSNSRSEMNVSTLELGDSALYLCASSLSAGSPYNEQFFGPGTRLTVL.

Only a few counts were recorded for this clonotype. In DNA, the CDR3 is TGTGCCAGCAGAACCGAGGACAGGTCCTCTGGAAACACCATATATTTT. The encoded protein is CASRTEDRSSGNTIYF. This sequence joins TRBV12-3 or TRBV12-4 and TRBJ1-3, with 7 bases matching TRBD1. The V gene end was trimmed by 6 bases and the J gene end by 0 bases; junction bases not matched to a gene: 8. The CDR3 sequence is 16 residues long.